A single T cell receptor (beta chain) is shown here with its context. CDR1 is MNHEY, CDR2 SVGEGT, per germline. There are 15 residues in the CDR3. V lost 5 bases to trimming and J lost 4 bases, with 15 bases between them. TCRdb redid the calling of the RT-PCR reads with MiXCR, one entry per CDR3 protein. Found here are more than 550,000 distinct CDR3 sequences, 11% to 15% of them singletons; the top ten hold roughly 3.6%. The origin of this receptor is a female donor in good health, serving as a healthy control. The chain couples TRBV6-2 or TRBV6-3 to TRBJ2-1; tentatively, D is TRBD1 or TRBD2 (5 bases each). Material for sequencing was memory CD4+ T cells from blood. The CDR3 is CASSRDRGWYNEQFF. The CDR3, as DNA: TGTGCCAGCAGTAGGGACCGGGGTTGGTACAATGAGCAGTTCTTC.